The 20 T cell receptor beta chains in this list originate from one sample, sequenced in a study of shared T cell receptors in the human thymus. Using immunoSEQ multiplex PCR, the repertoire was profiled, and TCRdb retains in-frame clones only, with some absent. Among some 660,000 clones listed, 87% were seen once. These data were also reused for a study on human thymus T cells.

The sequencing input was thymocytes. All receptors come from a boy in the first two years of life with a congenital heart defect.

The chain links TRBV28 to TRBJ2-2, with 9 positions matching TRBD1. Germline CDR1 MDHEN, CDR2 SYDVKM. J was trimmed by 7 bases and V by 7 bases; bases with no gene match: 7. The CDR3 contains 14 residues. CDR3 DNA sequence: TGTGCCAGCACTTGGGACAGGGTTGACGGGGAGCTGTTTTTT. This gives the protein CASTWDRVDGELFF.

This clone was observed a single time. This sequence joins TRBV29-1 and TRBJ2-7; 14 nucleotides match TRBD2. Germline assignment: CDR1 SQVTM and CDR2 ANQGSEA. This CDR3 spans 15 amino acids. After removal of 7 bases from V and 3 bases from J, the junction contained 8 bases not matched to a gene. The CDR3 is CSATSGRASNYEQYF. CDR3 coding DNA: TGCAGCGCGACTAGCGGGAGGGCCTCAAACTACGAGCAGTACTTC.

The chain carries TRBV15 and TRBJ2-7, with D possibly matching TRBD2 (7 bases). The CDR3 totals 15 residues. Between the trimmed V and J ends, which lost 1 base and 9 bases, there was a span of 19 bases. CDR1 is LNHNV, CDR2 YYDKDF, per germline (reference sequence). CDR3 coding DNA: TGTGCCACCAGCAGAGCGGGGGGCACCCCTGGTCGGCAGTACTTC. Its translation is CATSRAGGTPGRQYF.

The chain recombines TRBV11-3 with TRBJ2-1; 10 nucleotides align to TRBD2. The CDR3 length is 18 residues. Germline V gene lookup returns CDR1 SGHNT and CDR2 YENEEA. V trimming: 0 bases; J trimming: 4 bases; junction bases outside the gene matches: 9. In DNA, the CDR3 is TGTGCCAGCAGCTTAGATCCGAGCGGGAGGGAAAATTACAATGAGCAGTTCTTC. It is translated as CASSLDPSGRENYNEQFF.

Remarks on this clone: At one end, the junction sequence differs from germline, possibly due to a read error. The chain employs TRBV7-9 and TRBJ2-7, with unresolved D. This CDR3 contains 12 residues. Germline CDR1 reads SEHNR; CDR2 reads FQNEAQ (reference sequence). The CDR3 DNA follows: TGTGCCAGCAGCTTAATCTCCTGCGAGCAGTACTTC. Protein product: CASSLISCEQYF.

The J gene is TRBJ2-7, the V gene TRBV27; tentative D call: TRBD2 (5 bases). CDR3 size: 13 residues. Trimming shortened V by 1 base and J by 3 bases, and 7 bases separated the two germline ends. The germline CDR1 and CDR2 sequences are MNHEY and SMNVEV (reference sequence). CDR3 sequence (DNA): TGTGCCAGCAGTTTATACCGGGACTACGAGCAGTACTTC. This codes for CASSLYRDYEQYF.

The gene calls are TRBV30 and TRBJ2-3, with a tentative D call TRBD2 (6 bases). V was pared by 0 bases and J by 4 bases, with 14 bases between. The CDR3 is 15 residues long. Per germline, CDR1 GTSNPN and CDR2 SVGIG (reference sequence). The CDR3 region has the DNA TGTGCCTGGAGTGTCTGGCGGAGGGGCCCAGATACGCAGTATTTT. Its translation is CAWSVWRRGPDTQYF.

This rearrangement joins TRBV5-4 to TRBJ2-1, with a tentative D call TRBD2 (5 bases). V was pared by 4 bases and J by 0 bases, with 17 bases between. CDR3 length: 17 residues. The germline V gene encodes CDR1 SGHNT and CDR2 YYREEE (reference sequence). The DNA for the CDR3 is TGTGCCAGCAGCCAAAAAATCGGGATCCACTCCTACAATGAGCAGTTCTTC. Translated: CASSQKIGIHSYNEQFF. Full variable domain (missing parts from reference TRBV5-4 and TRBJ2-1): ETGVTQSPTHLIKTRGQQVTLRCSSQSGHNTVSWYQQALGQGPQFIFQYYREEENGRGNFPPRFSGLQFPNYSSELNVNALELDDSALYLCASSQKIGIHSYNEQFFGPGTRLTVL.

V usage is TRBV27 and J usage is TRBJ2-7; 13 bases are shared with TRBD2. The CDR3 has 18 residues. Germline V gene data show CDR1 as MNHEY and CDR2 as SMNVEV (reference sequence). With 7 bases clipped from V and 0 bases from J, the junction kept 12 bases outside the gene matches. The CDR3 region has the DNA TGTGCCAGCACCTCCACTAGCGGGAGGGCAGCAGGCTCCTACGAGCAGTACTTC. Translated, it gives CASTSTSGRAAGSYEQYF.

In regard to this clone: At the DNA level, this CDR3 is encoded by other sequences in the same sample as well. The chain joins TRBV28 to TRBJ1-6, with TRBD1 identical over 7 bases. With V trimmed by 6 bases and J by 0 bases, 23 bases remained unmatched. Germline loops: CDR1 MDHEN, CDR2 SYDVKM. CDR3 length equals 22 residues. CDR3 loop: CASSSIMTGTIRSRSYNSPLHF. The DNA of the CDR3 is TGTGCCAGCAGCTCAATCATGACAGGGACCATTCGTTCTCGCTCCTATAATTCACCCCTCCACTTT.

The genes are TRBV28 and TRBJ2-2; D gene ambiguous. Germline assignment: CDR1 MDHEN and CDR2 SYDVKM. CDR3 size: 13 residues. V shed 7 bases and J shed 2 bases, with 8 bases lying between them. This chain's CDR3 is CASNQINTGELFF. CDR3 DNA: TGTGCCAGCAACCAGATTAACACCGGGGAGCTGTTTTTT.

The rearrangement links TRBV28 to TRBJ1-2, with D possibly matching TRBD1 (5 bases). The CDR3 spans 16 residues. The germline V gene has CDR1 MDHEN and CDR2 SYDVKM. V dropped 6 bases and J dropped 3 bases, with 20 bases sitting between them. CDR3 nucleotides: TGTGCCAGCAGCCCGCTGGGGCAACAGGCATACTATGGCTACACCTTC. Encoded protein: CASSPLGQQAYYGYTF.

The table lists this clone with a count of one. The V gene is TRBV30, the J gene TRBJ2-3, with TRBD2 matching over 11 bases. This CDR3 region has 14 residues. Germline assignment: CDR1 GTSNPN and CDR2 SVGIG (reference sequence). V shed 6 bases, J shed 2 bases, and the junction held 4 bases outside the gene matches. The CDR3 loop reads CACPGLADTDTQYF. CDR3 bases: TGTGCCTGCCCGGGACTAGCGGACACAGATACGCAGTATTTT.

The V call is TRBV25-1, the J call TRBJ1-2; the D gene is possibly TRBD1 (5 bases). This CDR3 contains 11 residues. V lost 6 bases to trimming and J lost 5 bases, with 7 bases between them. Germline CDR1 and CDR2: MGHDK and SYGVNS. The CDR3 DNA sequence: TGTGCCAGCAGGGAGGGGTATGGCTACACCTTC. Its translation is CASREGYGYTF.

The gene calls are TRBV2 and TRBJ1-4, with TRBD1 matching over 7 bases. The CDR3 runs to 14 residues. Trimming at V came to 6 bases and at J to 7 bases, leaving 8 bases not matched to a gene. Looked up from germline, CDR1 is SNHLY and CDR2 is FYNNEI. CDR3 region: CASSRDSIVEKLFF. DNA for the CDR3: TGTGCCAGCAGCCGGGACAGCATTGTTGAAAAACTGTTTTTT.

The rearrangement uses TRBV4-1 and TRBJ2-1; 7 positions agree with TRBD1. This CDR3 has 19 amino acids. The V and J ends lost 4 bases and 5 bases, in that order; junction bases with no gene match: 20. Per germline, CDR1 MGHRA and CDR2 YSYEKL. CDR3: CASSRDRQGQRERDNEQFF. The CDR3 DNA is TGCGCCAGCAGCCGAGACCGACAGGGTCAGAGAGAGAGGGACAATGAGCAGTTCTTC.

Comments on this clone: One end of the junction varies from germline; a read error may be responsible. The same CDR3 also results from other DNA sequences found in this sample. This chain uses TRBV30 with TRBJ1-6; a possible D gene is TRBD1 (5 bases). This CDR3 has 17 residues. CDR1 is GTSNPN and CDR2 is SVGIG in the germline V gene (reference sequence). CDR3 sequence (DNA): TGTGCCTGGACGGGGGAAGGCGGTTCTGACCCCCATTCCCCCCTCCACTTT. It encodes CAWTGEGGSDPHSPLHF.

V gene TRBV6-1 combines with J gene TRBJ1-4, with D maybe TRBD1 (5 bases). CDR1 and CDR2 from the germline V gene are MNHNS and SASEGT. The V and J ends lost 3 bases and 11 bases respectively, with 13 bases between them. The CDR3 totals 13 residues. CDR3 in amino acids: CASSETPKGKLFF. The CDR3 DNA sequence: TGTGCCAGCAGTGAGACCCCGAAGGGGAAACTGTTTTTT.

The chain links TRBV18 to TRBJ2-3; 8 bases align to TRBD2. Germline values: CDR1 KGHSH, CDR2 LQKENI. Trimming took 2 bases from V and 5 from J; bases not matched to a gene: 6. The CDR3 runs to 15 residues. The CDR3 DNA reads TGTGCCAGCTCACCAAGGCCAGCGGGAGTAGATACGCAGTATTTT. It specifies CASSPRPAGVDTQYF.

The rearrangement uses TRBV4-1 and TRBJ2-7; TRBD2 aligns across 15 bases. V shed 5 bases, J shed 0 bases, and the junction held 20 bases outside the gene matches. This CDR3 region has 22 residues. Germline CDR1 reads MGHRA; CDR2 reads YSYEKL. The CDR3 DNA reads as TGCGCCAGCAGCGAAGGACAGGGGGCCGGGACTAGCGGGAGGACATACTCCTACGAGCAGTACTTC. Its protein product is CASSEGQGAGTSGRTYSYEQYF.